This T cell receptor (beta chain) was captured in a study of tumor-infiltrating lymphocytes in localized non-small cell lung cancer. Comments on this clone: The antigen remains undetermined.

The CDR3 totals 13 residues. Germline V gives CDR1 SGHNT, CDR2 YYREEE (reference sequence). V lost 5 bases to trimming and J lost 9 bases; unmatched junction nucleotides: 10. Profiled with immunoSEQ multiplex PCR; TCRdb holds only in-frame clones, not every one. The sample has 15,000 to 20,000 clones, 80% seen once; the top ten hold 10% to 13%. Study conclusions and caveats: Higher tumor T cell infiltration than in uninvolved lung was supported by TCRbeta sequencing. Only some patients had TCR sequencing, depending on available tissue.

The clonotype originates from a human donor with non-small cell lung cancer. Specimen: uninvolved lung tissue not adjacent to the tumor. The gene calls are TRBV5-4 and TRBJ1-2; TRBD1 matches 7 bases. This CDR3 reads CASSPGTEFRYTF. In nucleotides, the CDR3 is TGTGCCAGCAGTCCCGGGACAGAGTTTCGCTACACCTTC.